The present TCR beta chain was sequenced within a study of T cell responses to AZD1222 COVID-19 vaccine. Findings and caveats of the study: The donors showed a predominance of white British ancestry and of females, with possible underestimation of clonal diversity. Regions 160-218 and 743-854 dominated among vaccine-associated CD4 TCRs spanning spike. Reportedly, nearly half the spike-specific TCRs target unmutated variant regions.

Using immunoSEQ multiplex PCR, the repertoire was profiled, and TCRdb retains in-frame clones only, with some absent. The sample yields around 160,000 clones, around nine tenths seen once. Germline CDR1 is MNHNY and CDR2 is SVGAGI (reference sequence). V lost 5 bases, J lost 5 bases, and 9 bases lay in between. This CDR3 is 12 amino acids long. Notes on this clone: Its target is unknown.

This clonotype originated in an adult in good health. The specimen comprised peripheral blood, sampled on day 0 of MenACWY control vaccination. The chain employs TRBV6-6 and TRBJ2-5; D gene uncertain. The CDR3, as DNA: TGTGCCAGCAGTCAGCTTCCGGAGACCCAGTACTTC. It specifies CASSQLPETQYF.